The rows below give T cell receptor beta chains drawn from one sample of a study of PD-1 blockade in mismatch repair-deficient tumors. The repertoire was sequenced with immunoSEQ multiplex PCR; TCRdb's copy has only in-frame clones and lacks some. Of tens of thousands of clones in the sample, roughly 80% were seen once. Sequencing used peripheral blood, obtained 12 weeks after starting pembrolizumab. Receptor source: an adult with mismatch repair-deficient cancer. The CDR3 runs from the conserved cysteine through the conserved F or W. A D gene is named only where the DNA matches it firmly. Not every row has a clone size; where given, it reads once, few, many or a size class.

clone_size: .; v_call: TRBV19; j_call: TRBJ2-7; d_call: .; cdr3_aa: CASSPTGLRDEQYF; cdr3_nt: TGTGCCAGTAGTCCGACAGGCCTTAGGGACGAGCAGTACTTC
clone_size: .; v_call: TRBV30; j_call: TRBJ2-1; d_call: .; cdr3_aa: CAWSLGNEQFF; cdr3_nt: TGTGCCTGGAGTTTGGGGAATGAGCAGTTCTTC
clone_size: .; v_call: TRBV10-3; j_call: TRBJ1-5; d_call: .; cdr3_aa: CAISERSAGGNQPQHF; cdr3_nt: TGTGCCATCAGTGAGCGTAGCGCAGGGGGCAATCAGCCCCAGCATTTT
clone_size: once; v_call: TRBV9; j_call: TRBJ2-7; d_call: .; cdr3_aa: CASSAGRRGEQYF; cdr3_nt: TGTGCCAGCAGCGCCGGCCGGAGGGGCGAGCAGTACTTC
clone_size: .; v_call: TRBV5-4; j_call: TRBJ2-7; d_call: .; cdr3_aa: CASSLDPGTDSYEQYF; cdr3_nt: TGTGCCAGCAGCTTGGATCCCGGGACGGACTCGTACGAGCAGTACTTC
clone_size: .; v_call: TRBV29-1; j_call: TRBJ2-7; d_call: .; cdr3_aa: CSVVRELYGEQYF; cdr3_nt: TGCAGCGTTGTGAGGGAATTGTATGGCGAGCAGTACTTC
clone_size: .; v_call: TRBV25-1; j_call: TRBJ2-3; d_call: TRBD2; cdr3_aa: CASSRTSGNTDTQYF; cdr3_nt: TGTGCCAGCAGTCGGACTAGCGGGAACACAGATACGCAGTATTTT
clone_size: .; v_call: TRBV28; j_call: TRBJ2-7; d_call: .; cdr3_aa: CASSLGAPYEQYF; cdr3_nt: TGTGCCAGCAGTTTAGGGGCCCCCTACGAGCAGTACTTC
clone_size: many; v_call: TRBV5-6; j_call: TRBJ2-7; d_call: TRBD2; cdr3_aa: CASSLESAGGAYEQYF; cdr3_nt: TGTGCCAGCAGCTTGGAGTCGGCGGGAGGGGCCTACGAGCAGTACTTC
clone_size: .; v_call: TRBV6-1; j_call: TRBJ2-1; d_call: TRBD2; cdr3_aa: CASSEGSVWGGRYNEQFF; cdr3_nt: TGTGCCAGCAGTGAGGGTTCGGTTTGGGGGGGTCGTTACAATGAGCAGTTCTTC
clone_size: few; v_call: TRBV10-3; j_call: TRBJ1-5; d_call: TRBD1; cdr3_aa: CAISNPGQDQPQHF; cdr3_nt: TGTGCCATCAGTAACCCGGGACAGGATCAGCCCCAGCATTTT
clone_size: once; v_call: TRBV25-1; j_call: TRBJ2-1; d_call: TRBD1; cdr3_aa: CASSENGDRGNEQFF; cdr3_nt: TGTGCCAGCAGTGAAAATGGAGACAGGGGCAATGAGCAGTTCTTC
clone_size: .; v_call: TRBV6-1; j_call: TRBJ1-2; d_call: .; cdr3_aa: CASLLAGRHYGYTF; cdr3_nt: TGTGCCAGTCTCCTTGCAGGGAGGCACTATGGCTACACCTTC
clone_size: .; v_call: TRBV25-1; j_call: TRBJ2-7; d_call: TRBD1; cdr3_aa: CASSAGTGNTYEQYF; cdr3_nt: TGTGCCAGCAGTGCCGGGACAGGGAATACCTACGAGCAGTACTTC
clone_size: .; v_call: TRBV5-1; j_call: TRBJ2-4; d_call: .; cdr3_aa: CASSSVVQGAKNIQYF; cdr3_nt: TGCGCCAGCAGTTCCGTCGTCCAGGGGGCCAAAAACATTCAGTACTTC
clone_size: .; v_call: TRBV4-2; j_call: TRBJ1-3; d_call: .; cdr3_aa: CASSQNTGNSGNTIYF; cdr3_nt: TGTGCCAGCAGCCAAAATACAGGGAATTCTGGAAACACCATATATTTT
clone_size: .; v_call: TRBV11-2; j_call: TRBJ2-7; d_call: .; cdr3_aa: CASSPIRSRGPFGEQYF; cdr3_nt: TGTGCCAGCAGCCCCATTCGGTCGCGGGGACCCTTCGGGGAGCAGTACTTC
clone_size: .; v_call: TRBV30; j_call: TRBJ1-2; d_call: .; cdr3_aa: CAWDRSNNYGYTF; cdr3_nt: TGTGCCTGGGATCGAAGTAACAACTATGGCTACACCTTC
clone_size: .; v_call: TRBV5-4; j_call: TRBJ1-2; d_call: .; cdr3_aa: CASSWIGGDYGYTF; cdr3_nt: TGTGCCAGCAGCTGGATAGGGGGGGACTATGGCTACACCTTC
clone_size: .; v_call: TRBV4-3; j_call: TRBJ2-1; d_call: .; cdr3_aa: CASSQEKDGSSYNEQFF; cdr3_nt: TGCGCCAGCAGCCAAGAAAAGGACGGGAGCTCCTACAATGAGCAGTTCTTC
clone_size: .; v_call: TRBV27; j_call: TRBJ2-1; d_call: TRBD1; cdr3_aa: CASSLFGTGREQFF; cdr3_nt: TGTGCCAGCAGTTTGTTCGGGACAGGGCGCGAGCAGTTCTTC
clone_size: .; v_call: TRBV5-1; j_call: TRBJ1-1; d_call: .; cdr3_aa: CASSLVHPGGTEAFF; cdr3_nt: TGCGCCAGCAGCTTGGTACACCCCGGGGGCACTGAAGCTTTCTTT
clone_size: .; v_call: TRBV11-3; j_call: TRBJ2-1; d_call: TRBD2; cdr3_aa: CASSLLAGEGNEQFF; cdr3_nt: TGTGCCAGCAGCTTATTAGCGGGAGAGGGCAATGAGCAGTTCTTC
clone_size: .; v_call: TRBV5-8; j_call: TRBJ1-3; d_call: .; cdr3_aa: CASSLAISGNTIYF; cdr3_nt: TGTGCCAGCAGCTTGGCCATCTCTGGAAACACCATATATTTT
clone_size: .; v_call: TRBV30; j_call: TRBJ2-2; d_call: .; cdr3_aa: CAWSNQNTGELFF; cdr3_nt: TGTGCCTGGAGTAACCAGAACACCGGGGAGCTGTTTTTT
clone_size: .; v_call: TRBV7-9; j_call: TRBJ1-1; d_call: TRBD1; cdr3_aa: CASSHRQGANTEAFF; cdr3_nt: TGTGCCAGCAGCCATCGACAGGGGGCGAACACTGAAGCTTTCTTT
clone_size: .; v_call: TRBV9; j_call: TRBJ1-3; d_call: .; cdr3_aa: CASSVGSTIYF; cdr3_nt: TGTGCCAGCAGCGTAGGGAGCACCATATATTTT
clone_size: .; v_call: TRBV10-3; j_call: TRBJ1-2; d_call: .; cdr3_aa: CAISEPRGRHTF; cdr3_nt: TGTGCCATCAGTGAGCCTCGGGGACGACACACCTTC
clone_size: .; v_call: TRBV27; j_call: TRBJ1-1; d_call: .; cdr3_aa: CASSLRFTGMNTEAFF; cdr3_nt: TGTGCCAGCAGTCTAAGATTTACAGGGATGAACACTGAAGCTTTCTTT
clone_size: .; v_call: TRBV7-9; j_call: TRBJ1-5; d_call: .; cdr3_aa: CASSLVVSGELGNQPQHF; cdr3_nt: TGTGCCAGCAGCTTAGTTGTGTCGGGGGAGCTGGGGAATCAGCCCCAGCATTTT
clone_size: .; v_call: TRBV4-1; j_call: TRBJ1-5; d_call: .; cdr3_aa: CASSQDQDRLNQPQHF; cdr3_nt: TGCGCCAGCAGCCAAGATCAGGACAGACTCAATCAGCCCCAGCATTTT
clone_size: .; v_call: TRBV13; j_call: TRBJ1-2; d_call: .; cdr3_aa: CASSRGRGNYGYTF; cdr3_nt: TGTGCCAGCAGCCGCGGGAGGGGGAACTATGGCTACACCTTC
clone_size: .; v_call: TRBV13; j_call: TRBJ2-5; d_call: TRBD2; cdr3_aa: CASSLGLAGKQETQYF; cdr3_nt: TGTGCCAGCAGCCTCGGGCTAGCGGGGAAACAAGAGACCCAGTACTTC
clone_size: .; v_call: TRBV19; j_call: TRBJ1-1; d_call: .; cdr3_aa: CASSIVGWGGPNTEAFF; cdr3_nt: TGTGCCAGTAGTATAGTCGGGTGGGGCGGACCGAACACTGAAGCTTTCTTT
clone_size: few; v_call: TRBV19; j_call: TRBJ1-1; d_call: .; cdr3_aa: CASSVTMNTEAFF; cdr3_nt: TGTGCCAGTAGTGTCACGATGAACACTGAAGCTTTCTTT
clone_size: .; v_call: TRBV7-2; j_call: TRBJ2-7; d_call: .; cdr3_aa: CASSLGRYEQYF; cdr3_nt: TGTGCCAGCAGCTTAGGACGTTACGAGCAGTACTTC
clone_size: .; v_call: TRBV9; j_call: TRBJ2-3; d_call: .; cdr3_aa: CASSVEETQYF; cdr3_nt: TGTGCCAGCAGCGTAGAAGAGACGCAGTATTTT
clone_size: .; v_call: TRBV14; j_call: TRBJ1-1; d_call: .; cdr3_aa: CASSRNKEAFF; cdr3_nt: TGTGCCAGCAGCCGCAATAAGGAAGCTTTCTTT
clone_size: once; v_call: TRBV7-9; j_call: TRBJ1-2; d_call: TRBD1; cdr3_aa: CASGNRGYGYTF; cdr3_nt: TGTGCCAGCGGCAACAGGGGTTATGGCTACACCTTC
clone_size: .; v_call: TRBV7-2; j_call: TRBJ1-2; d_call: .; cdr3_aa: CASSRRGTARLGYTF; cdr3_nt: TGTGCCAGCAGCAGAAGAGGGACCGCACGGCTTGGCTACACCTTC
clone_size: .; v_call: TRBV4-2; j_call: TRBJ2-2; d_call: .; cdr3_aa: CASSQDNPRSVANTGELFF; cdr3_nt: TGTGCCAGCAGCCAAGATAACCCGCGTTCAGTCGCGAACACCGGGGAGCTGTTTTTT
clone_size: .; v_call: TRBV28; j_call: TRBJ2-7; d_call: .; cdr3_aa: CASSSRQRYEQYF; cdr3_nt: TGTGCCAGCAGTTCACGACAGAGGTACGAGCAGTACTTC
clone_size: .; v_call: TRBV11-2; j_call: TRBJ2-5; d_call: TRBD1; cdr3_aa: CASSLEGGRETQYF; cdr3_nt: TGTGCCAGCAGCTTAGAAGGGGGCCGAGAGACCCAGTACTTC
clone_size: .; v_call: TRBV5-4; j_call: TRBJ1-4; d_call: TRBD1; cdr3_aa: CASRRQGAREKLFF; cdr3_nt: TGTGCCAGCAGACGGCAGGGGGCACGGGAAAAACTGTTTTTT
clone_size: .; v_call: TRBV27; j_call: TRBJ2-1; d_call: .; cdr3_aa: CASSDRTAYNEQFF; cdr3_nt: TGTGCCAGCAGTGACCGGACCGCCTACAATGAGCAGTTCTTC
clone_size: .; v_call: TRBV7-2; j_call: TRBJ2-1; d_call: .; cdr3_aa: CASSLEGNGYNEQFF; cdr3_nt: TGTGCCAGCAGCTTAGAGGGGAATGGGTACAATGAGCAGTTCTTC
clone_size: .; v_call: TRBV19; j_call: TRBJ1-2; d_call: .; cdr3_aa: CASSIDLSRSYGYTF; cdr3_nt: TGTGCCAGTAGTATAGATCTTTCAAGATCATATGGCTACACCTTC
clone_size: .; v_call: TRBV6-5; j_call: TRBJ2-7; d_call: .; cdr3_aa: CASSIWGRPYEQYF; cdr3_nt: TGTGCCAGCAGTATTTGGGGGCGCCCCTACGAGCAGTACTTC
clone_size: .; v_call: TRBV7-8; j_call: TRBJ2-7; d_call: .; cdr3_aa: CASSFKGYEQYF; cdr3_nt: TGTGCCAGCAGCTTCAAAGGATACGAGCAGTACTTC
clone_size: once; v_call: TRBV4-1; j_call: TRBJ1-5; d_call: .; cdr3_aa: CASSQVPGHGSNQPQHF; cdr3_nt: TGCGCCAGCAGCCAAGTGCCGGGGCACGGGAGCAATCAGCCCCAACATTTT
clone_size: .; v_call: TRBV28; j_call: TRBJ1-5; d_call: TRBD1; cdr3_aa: CASSLPSEGRGRGPGNQPQHF; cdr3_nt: TGTGCCAGCAGTTTACCCTCCGAGGGCAGGGGGCGCGGGCCCGGCAATCAGCCCCAGCATTTT